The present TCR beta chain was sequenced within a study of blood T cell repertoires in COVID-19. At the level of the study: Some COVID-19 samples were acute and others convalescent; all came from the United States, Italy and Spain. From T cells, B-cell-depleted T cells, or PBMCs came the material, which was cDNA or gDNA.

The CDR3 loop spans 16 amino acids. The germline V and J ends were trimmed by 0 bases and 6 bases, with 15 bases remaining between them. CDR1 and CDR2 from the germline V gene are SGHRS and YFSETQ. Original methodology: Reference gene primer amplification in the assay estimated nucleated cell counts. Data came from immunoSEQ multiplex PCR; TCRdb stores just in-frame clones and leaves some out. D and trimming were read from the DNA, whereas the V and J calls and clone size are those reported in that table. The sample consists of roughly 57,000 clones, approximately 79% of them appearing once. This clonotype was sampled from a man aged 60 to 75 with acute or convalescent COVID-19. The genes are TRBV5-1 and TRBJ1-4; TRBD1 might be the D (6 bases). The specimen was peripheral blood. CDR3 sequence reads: CASSLGDTGYHEKLFF. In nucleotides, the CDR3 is TGCGCCAGCAGCTTGGGAGATACAGGGTACCATGAAAAACTGTTTTTT. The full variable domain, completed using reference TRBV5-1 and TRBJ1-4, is KAGVTQTPRYLIKTRGQQVTLSCSPISGHRSVSWYQQTPGQGLQFLFEYFSETQRNKGNFPGRFSGRQFSNSRSEMNVSTLELGDSALYLCASSLGDTGYHEKLFFGSGTQLSVL.